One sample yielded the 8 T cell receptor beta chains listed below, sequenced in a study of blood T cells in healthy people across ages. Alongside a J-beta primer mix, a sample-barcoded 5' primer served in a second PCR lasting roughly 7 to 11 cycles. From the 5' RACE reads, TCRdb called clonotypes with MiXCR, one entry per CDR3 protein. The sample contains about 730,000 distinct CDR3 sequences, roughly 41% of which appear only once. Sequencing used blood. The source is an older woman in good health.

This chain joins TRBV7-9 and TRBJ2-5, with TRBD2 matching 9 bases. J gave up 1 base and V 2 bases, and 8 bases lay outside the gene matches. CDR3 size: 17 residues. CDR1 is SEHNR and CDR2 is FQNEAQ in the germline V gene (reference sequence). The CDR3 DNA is TGTGCCAGCAGCTTAAATAGCGGGGGACCCTTCCAAGAGACCCAGTACTTC. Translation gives CASSLNSGGPFQETQYF.

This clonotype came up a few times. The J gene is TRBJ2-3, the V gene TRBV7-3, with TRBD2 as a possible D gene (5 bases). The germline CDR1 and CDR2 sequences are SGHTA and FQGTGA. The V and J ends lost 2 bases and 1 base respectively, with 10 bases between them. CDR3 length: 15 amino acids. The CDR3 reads CASSLGGPRTDTQYF. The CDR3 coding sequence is TGTGCCAGCAGCTTAGGCGGGCCCCGCACAGATACGCAGTATTTT.

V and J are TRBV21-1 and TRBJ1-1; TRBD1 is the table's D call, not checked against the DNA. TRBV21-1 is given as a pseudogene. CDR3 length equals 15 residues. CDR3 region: CASSEAGTDLTEAFF. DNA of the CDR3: TGTGCCAGCAGCGAAGCAGGGACAGACCTCACTGAAGCTTTCTTT.

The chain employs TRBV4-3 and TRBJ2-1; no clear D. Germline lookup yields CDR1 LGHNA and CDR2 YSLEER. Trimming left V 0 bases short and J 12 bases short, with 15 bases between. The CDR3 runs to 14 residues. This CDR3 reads CASSQDYTPVVQFF. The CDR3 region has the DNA TGCGCCAGCAGCCAAGATTATACCCCGGTAGTGCAGTTCTTC.

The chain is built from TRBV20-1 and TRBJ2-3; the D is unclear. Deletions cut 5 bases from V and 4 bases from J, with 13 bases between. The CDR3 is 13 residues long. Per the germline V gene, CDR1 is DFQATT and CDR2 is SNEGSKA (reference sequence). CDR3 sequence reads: CSAPNFNADTQYF. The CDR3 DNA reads TGCAGTGCTCCTAACTTCAACGCAGATACGCAGTATTTT.

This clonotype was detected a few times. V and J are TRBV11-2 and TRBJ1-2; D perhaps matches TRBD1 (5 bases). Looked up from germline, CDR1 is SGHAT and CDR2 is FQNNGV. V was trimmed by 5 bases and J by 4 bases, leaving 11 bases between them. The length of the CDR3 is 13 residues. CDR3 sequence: CASSHDRLYGYTF. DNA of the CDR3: TGTGCCAGCAGCCACGACAGACTCTATGGCTACACCTTC.

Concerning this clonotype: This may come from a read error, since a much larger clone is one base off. The CDR3 DNA reads as TGTGCCAGCAGTGATGCCGACAGCTATGGCTACACCTTC. Encoded protein: CASSDADSYGYTF. V gene TRBV6-5 combines with J gene TRBJ1-2; a possible D gene is TRBD1 (5 bases). Germline V CDR1 and CDR2: MNHEY, SVGAGI. The CDR3 extends over 13 amino acids. Between the trimmed V and J ends, which lost 5 bases and 4 bases, there was a span of 11 bases.

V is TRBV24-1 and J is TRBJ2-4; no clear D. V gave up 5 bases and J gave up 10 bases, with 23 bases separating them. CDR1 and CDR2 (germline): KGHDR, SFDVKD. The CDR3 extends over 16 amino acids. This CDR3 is CATSGPKNGLTWIQYF. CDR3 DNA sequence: TGTGCCACCAGTGGCCCCAAGAACGGGTTGACATGGATTCAGTACTTC.